A single sample is the source of the 25 T cell receptor beta chains below, sequenced in a study of T cell responses to AZD1222 COVID-19 vaccine. Here immunoSEQ multiplex PCR was the method, and the copy in TCRdb shows in-frame clones only, minus some. The sample holds around 120,000 clones, over 85% seen once. Material: peripheral blood, obtained 28 days after the second AZD1222 dose. Source of these receptors: an adult who received the AZD1222 COVID-19 vaccine.

J is TRBJ2-7 and V is TRBV7-9; 10 bases are shared with TRBD1. The germline V gene has CDR1 SEHNR and CDR2 FQNEAQ (reference sequence). The CDR3 length is 14 residues. J lost 5 bases, V lost 5 bases, and 6 bases had no gene match. CDR3 region: CASSRQGALDEQYF. The CDR3 region has the DNA TGTGCCAGCAGCCGACAGGGGGCGTTGGACGAGCAGTACTTC.

The rearrangement joins TRBV5-3 to TRBJ1-5, with TRBD1 as a possible D gene (6 bases). TRBV5-3 is reported as an ORF; its role is uncertain. The CDR3 contains 15 residues. The V end lost 2 bases, the J end lost 6 bases, and 15 bases lay between the germline ends. The CDR3 here is CARSFGPIGGQPQHF. The CDR3 nucleotides are TGTGCCAGAAGCTTCGGCCCGATAGGGGGTCAGCCCCAGCATTTT.

This chain uses TRBV19 with TRBJ1-2; 12 positions match TRBD1. V shed 4 bases, J shed 7 bases, and the junction held 4 bases outside the gene matches. Germline CDR1 reads LNHDA; CDR2 reads SQIVND (reference sequence). The length of the CDR3 is 14 residues. Written as DNA, the CDR3 is TGTGCCAGTAGTAGGGGACAGGGGGCTAGTGGCTACACCTTC. This sequence encodes CASSRGQGASGYTF.

This clone was counted a few times. The chain recombines TRBV7-2 with TRBJ2-7; 8 positions match TRBD2. V shed 1 base, J shed 0 bases, and the junction held 5 bases outside the gene matches. The CDR3 has 16 amino acids. Per the germline V gene, CDR1 is SGHTA and CDR2 is FQGNSA. The CDR3 loop is CASSLGGGGPSYEQYF. In nucleotides, the CDR3 is TGTGCCAGCAGCTTAGGGGGCGGGGGGCCCTCCTACGAGCAGTACTTC.

The chain employs TRBV28 and TRBJ2-3; D is possibly TRBD1 or TRBD2 (5 bases each). Trimming removed 3 bases from V and 1 base from J, with 11 bases in between. The CDR3 contains 15 residues. Germline values: CDR1 MDHEN, CDR2 SYDVKM. In DNA, the CDR3 is TGTGCCAGCAGTTTCCCCGGGGCGGGCACAGATACGCAGTATTTT. Translating it yields CASSFPGAGTDTQYF.

CDR3 nucleotides: TGTGCCAGCAGCTTCGGACAGGGAGGGGGCTATGGCTACACCTTC. Translating it yields CASSFGQGGGYGYTF. V usage is TRBV13 and J usage is TRBJ1-2; TRBD1 agrees at 8 bases. Germline values: CDR1 PRHDT, CDR2 FYEKMQ (reference sequence). The CDR3 has 15 residues. The junction had 7 bases not matched to a gene; V was cut back by 3 bases and J by 4 bases.

The chain is built from TRBV5-1 and TRBJ2-1, with D possibly being TRBD2 (6 bases). CDR3 size: 14 residues. The ends were cut back, 4 bases at V and 9 bases at J, with 17 bases in the middle. Per germline, CDR1 SGHRS and CDR2 YFSETQ. The CDR3, as DNA: TGCGCCAGCAGCCCAAATCCCGGGGGTACTGAGCAGTTCTTC. Its translation is CASSPNPGGTEQFF.

V gene TRBV27 combines with J gene TRBJ1-5, with unresolved D. The CDR3 totals 15 residues. The germline V gene encodes CDR1 MNHEY and CDR2 SMNVEV (reference sequence). Trimming took 2 bases from V and 2 from J, leaving 10 bases between them. The CDR3 sequence: CASSLPQFRNQPQHF. Written as DNA, the CDR3 is TGTGCCAGCAGTTTACCCCAATTTCGCAATCAGCCCCAGCATTTT.

This chain connects TRBV27 to TRBJ1-1; D not resolved. CDR1 is MNHEY, CDR2 SMNVEV, per germline (reference sequence). This CDR3 spans 15 amino acids. V was shortened by 3 bases and J by 1 base, with 12 bases between the two germline ends. The CDR3 region has the DNA TGTGCCAGCAGTTTTTCTCGGGGTTGGAACACTGAAGCTTTCTTT. This encodes CASSFSRGWNTEAFF.

This chain connects TRBV19 to TRBJ2-7; 13 bases match TRBD2. The CDR3 spans 15 residues. Looked up from germline, CDR1 is LNHDA and CDR2 is SQIVND (reference sequence). V was pared by 4 bases and J by 4 bases, with 4 bases of the junction left unmatched. CDR3 DNA sequence: TGTGCCAGTAGTAGGACTAGCGGGAGCAGGTACGAGCAGTACTTC. It specifies CASSRTSGSRYEQYF.

The chain joins TRBV7-2 to TRBJ2-1, with 8 bases lining up with TRBD2. This CDR3 has 15 amino acids. Germline CDR1 is SGHTA and CDR2 is FQGNSA. Unmatched junction bases numbered 5, after V lost 3 bases and J lost 4 bases. CDR3: CASSFPGGPYNEQFF. The CDR3 DNA reads as TGTGCCAGCAGCTTCCCGGGGGGGCCTTACAATGAGCAGTTCTTC. Supplemented by reference TRBV7-2 and TRBJ2-1, the full variable domain reads GAGVSQSPSNKVTEKGKDVELRCDPISGHTALYWYRQSLGQGLEFLIYFQGNSAPDKSGLPSDRFSAERTGGSVSTLTIQRTQQEDSAVYLCASSFPGGPYNEQFFGPGTRLTVL.

The chain employs TRBV3-1 (or the pseudogene TRBV3-2) and TRBJ1-1, with a tentative D call TRBD1 (5 bases). Germline values: CDR1 LGHDT, CDR2 YNNKEL (reference sequence). The ends were cut back, 7 bases at V and 7 bases at J, with 13 bases in the middle. The CDR3 sequence is 12 residues long. CDR3 loop: CASTKGLNEAFF. The CDR3 nucleotides are TGTGCCAGCACTAAGGGACTTAATGAAGCTTTCTTT.

Only one count was recorded for this clone. The chain carries TRBV15 and TRBJ1-1; D remains ambiguous. The CDR3 runs to 13 residues. Trimming removed 0 bases from V and 4 bases from J, with 6 bases in between. CDR1 and CDR2 (germline): LNHNV, YYDKDF (reference sequence). CDR3 loop: CATSRDLTTEAFF. The DNA for the CDR3 is TGTGCCACCAGCAGAGATCTTACCACTGAAGCTTTCTTT.

This chain connects TRBV30 to TRBJ1-5; TRBD1 might be the D (6 bases). Germline V gene sequence: CDR1 GTSNPN, CDR2 SVGIG (reference sequence). With 3 bases removed from V and 7 bases from J, the gap between germline ends came to 16 bases. The CDR3 runs to 14 residues. CDR3: CAWRTAGAGQPQHF. The DNA of the CDR3 is TGTGCCTGGAGGACCGCGGGGGCAGGGCAGCCCCAGCATTTT.

This sequence joins TRBV27 and TRBJ1-1, with 9 bases matching TRBD1. This CDR3 is 14 amino acids long. The J segment lost 5 bases and the V segment lost 3 bases, leaving 4 bases of the junction unmatched. The germline V gene encodes CDR1 MNHEY and CDR2 SMNVEV (reference sequence). The CDR3 coding sequence is TGTGCCAGCAGTTTGGGACAGGGAGGAACTGAAGCTTTCTTT. Protein: CASSLGQGGTEAFF.

This rearrangement joins TRBV6-4 to TRBJ2-3; 9 positions match TRBD2. V lost 6 bases, J lost 1 base, and 2 bases stayed unmatched. The CDR3 extends over 14 amino acids. Germline V gene sequence: CDR1 MRHNA, CDR2 SNTAGT. The CDR3 region is CASSRGGGTDTQYF. The CDR3 coding sequence is TGTGCCAGCAGCCGCGGGGGGGGCACAGATACGCAGTATTTT.

The chain links TRBV9 to TRBJ2-1; TRBD1 might be the D (5 bases). Germline values: CDR1 SGDLS, CDR2 YYNGEE. V lost 7 bases and J lost 0, with 11 bases in between. This CDR3 region has 14 residues. CDR3 amino acids: CASGPGISYNEQFF. In nucleotides, the CDR3 is TGTGCCAGCGGTCCAGGGATCTCCTACAATGAGCAGTTCTTC.

In this sample, this clone turned up once. The chain links TRBV11-3 to TRBJ2-2; 15 bases map to TRBD2. The CDR3 has 16 residues. The J segment lost 7 bases and the V segment lost 5 bases, leaving 5 bases of the junction unmatched. Germline CDR1 and CDR2: SGHNT and YENEEA. The CDR3 is CASSPGLAGGDGELFF. The CDR3 nucleotides are TGTGCCAGCAGCCCTGGACTAGCGGGGGGGGACGGGGAGCTGTTTTTT.

This clone was picked up many times. The gene calls are TRBV4-2 and TRBJ1-2; perhaps TRBD1 as D (6 bases). Germline CDR1 and CDR2: LGHNA and YNFKEQ. V lost 4 bases and J lost 6, with 15 bases in between. The CDR3 is 14 residues long. CDR3 bases: TGTGCCAGCAGCCCAGTGGGGGGGCGCGATGGCTACACCTTC. It encodes CASSPVGGRDGYTF.

Notes on this clone: Other DNA sequences in this sample translate to the same CDR3. The V call is TRBV27, the J call TRBJ2-1; 11 positions agree with TRBD2. CDR3 length: 14 residues. Germline lookup yields CDR1 MNHEY and CDR2 SMNVEV (reference sequence). The V segment lost 5 bases and the J segment 4 bases; nucleotides outside the gene matches: 1. This CDR3 is CASSLAGGYNEQFF. Written as DNA, the CDR3 is TGTGCCAGCAGTCTAGCGGGGGGTTACAATGAGCAGTTCTTC.

This clone was seen a few times. The chain uses TRBV5-6 and TRBJ2-5, with 7 bases identical to TRBD2. J gave up 1 base and V 4 bases, and 4 bases lay outside the gene matches. The CDR3 totals 14 residues. Germline lookup yields CDR1 SGHDT and CDR2 YYEEEE. The CDR3 DNA sequence: TGTGCCAGCAGCCCCGGACTAGTCCAAGAGACCCAGTACTTC. Amino acids: CASSPGLVQETQYF.

This clone was observed once. This chain links TRBV4-3 with TRBJ1-5; D remains unclear. Trimming pared 0 bases from V and 4 bases from J, leaving 7 bases between. CDR1 and CDR2 (germline): LGHNA, YSLEER. The length of the CDR3 is 14 residues. This CDR3 reads CASSQDLDNQPQHF. The CDR3 DNA reads as TGCGCCAGCAGCCAAGATCTAGATAATCAGCCCCAGCATTTT.

V is TRBV6-4 and J is TRBJ2-6; possibly TRBD1 or TRBD2 for D (5 bases each). The CDR3 contains 15 residues. The germline CDR1 and CDR2 sequences are MRHNA and SNTAGT. Trimming pared 6 bases from V and 0 bases from J, leaving 9 bases between. The CDR3 DNA follows: TGTGCCAGCAGCCGAGGGGCCTCTGGGGCCAACGTCCTGACTTTC. This codes for CASSRGASGANVLTF.

DNA for the CDR3: TGTGCCAGCAGCTTAGTAGGCGAGGTGAACAATGAGCAGTTCTTC. It is translated as CASSLVGEVNNEQFF. The V and J genes are TRBV7-6 and TRBJ2-1; no firm D call. CDR3 length: 15 amino acids. Trimming removed 1 base at V and 5 bases at J, with 12 bases between. Germline loops: CDR1 SGHVS, CDR2 FNYEAQ.

The chain employs TRBV24-1 and TRBJ2-1; the match to TRBD2 covers 9 bases. Per the germline V gene, CDR1 is KGHDR and CDR2 is SFDVKD. V shed 4 bases and J 0 bases; nucleotides not matched to a gene: 3. The CDR3 consists of 16 residues. The CDR3 DNA is TGTGCCACCAGTGACACGACTAGCGGCTCCTACAATGAGCAGTTCTTC. Translated: CATSDTTSGSYNEQFF.